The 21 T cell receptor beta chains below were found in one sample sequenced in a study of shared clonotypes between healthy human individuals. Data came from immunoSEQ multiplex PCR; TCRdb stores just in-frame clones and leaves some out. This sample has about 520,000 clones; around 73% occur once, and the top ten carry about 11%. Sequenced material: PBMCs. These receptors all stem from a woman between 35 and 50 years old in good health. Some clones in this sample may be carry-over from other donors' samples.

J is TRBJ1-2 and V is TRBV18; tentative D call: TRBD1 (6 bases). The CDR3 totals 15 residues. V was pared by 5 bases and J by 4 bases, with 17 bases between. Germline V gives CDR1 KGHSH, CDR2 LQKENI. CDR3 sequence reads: CASSSTGQQGYGYTF. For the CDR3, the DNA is TGTGCCAGCTCATCGACAGGCCAACAAGGCTATGGCTACACCTTC. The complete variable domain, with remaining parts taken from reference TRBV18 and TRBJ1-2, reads NAGVMQNPRHLVRRRGQEARLRCSPMKGHSHVYWYRQLPEEGLKFMVYLQKENIIDESGMPKERFSAEFPKEGPSILRIQQVVRGDSAAYFCASSSTGQQGYGYTFGSGTRLTVV.

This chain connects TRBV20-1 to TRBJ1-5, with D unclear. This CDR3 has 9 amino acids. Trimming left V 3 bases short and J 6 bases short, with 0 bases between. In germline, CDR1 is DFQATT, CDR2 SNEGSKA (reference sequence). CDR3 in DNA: TGCAGTGCTAGTCAGCCCCAGCATTTT. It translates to CSASQPQHF.

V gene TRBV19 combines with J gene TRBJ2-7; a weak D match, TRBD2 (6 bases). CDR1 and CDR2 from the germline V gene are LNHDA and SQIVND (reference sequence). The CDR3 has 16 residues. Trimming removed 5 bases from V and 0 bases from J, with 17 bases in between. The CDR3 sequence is CASSPLLTGSSYEQYF. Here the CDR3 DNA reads TGTGCCAGTAGTCCCCTTTTGACCGGGAGCTCCTACGAGCAGTACTTC.

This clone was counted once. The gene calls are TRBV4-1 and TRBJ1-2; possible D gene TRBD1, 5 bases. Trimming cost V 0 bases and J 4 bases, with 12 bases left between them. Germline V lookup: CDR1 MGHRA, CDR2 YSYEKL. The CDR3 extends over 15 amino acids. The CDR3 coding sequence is TGCGCCAGCAGCCAAGATGTCCAGGGCGCCTATGGCTACACCTTC. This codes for CASSQDVQGAYGYTF.

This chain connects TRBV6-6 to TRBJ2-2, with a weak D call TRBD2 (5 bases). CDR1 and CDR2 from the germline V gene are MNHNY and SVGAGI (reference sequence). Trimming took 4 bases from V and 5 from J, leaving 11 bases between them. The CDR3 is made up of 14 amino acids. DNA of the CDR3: TGTGCCAGCAGTTCTAGTGGAGGTACCGGGGAGCTGTTTTTT. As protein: CASSSSGGTGELFF.

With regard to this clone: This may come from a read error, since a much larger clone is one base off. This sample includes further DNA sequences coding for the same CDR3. The CDR3 coding sequence is TGCGCCTTCCGTGGTGTGCAGTACTTC. Translated: CAFRGVQYF. The chain carries TRBV30 and TRBJ2-7, with D unclear. This CDR3 is built from 9 residues. Per the germline V gene, CDR1 is GTSNPN and CDR2 is SVGIG (reference sequence).

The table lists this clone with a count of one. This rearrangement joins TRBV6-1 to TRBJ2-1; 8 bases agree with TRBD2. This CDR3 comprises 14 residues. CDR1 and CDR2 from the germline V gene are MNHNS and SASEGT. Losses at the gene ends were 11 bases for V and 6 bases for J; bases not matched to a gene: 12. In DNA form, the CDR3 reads TGTGCCGCAAGAGGGGCTAGCGGGCCCAATGAGCAGTTCTTC. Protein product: CAARGASGPNEQFF.

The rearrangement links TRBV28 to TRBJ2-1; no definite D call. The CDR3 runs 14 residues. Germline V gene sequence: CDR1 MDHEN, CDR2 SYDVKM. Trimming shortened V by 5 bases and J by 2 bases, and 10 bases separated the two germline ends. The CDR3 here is CASSATVAYNEQFF. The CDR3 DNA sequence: TGTGCCAGCAGTGCCACGGTCGCCTACAATGAGCAGTTCTTC. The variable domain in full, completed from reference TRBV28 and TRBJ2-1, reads DVKVTQSSRYLVKRTGEKVFLECVQDMDHENMFWYRQDPGLGLRLIYFSYDVKMKEKGDIPEGYSVSREKKERFSLILESASTNQTSMYLCASSATVAYNEQFFGPGTRLTVL.

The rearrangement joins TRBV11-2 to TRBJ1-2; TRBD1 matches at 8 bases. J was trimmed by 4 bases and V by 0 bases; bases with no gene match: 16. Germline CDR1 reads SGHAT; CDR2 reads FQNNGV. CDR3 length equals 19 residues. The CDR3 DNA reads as TGTGCCAGCAGCTTAGATCTCTGGACAGGGCGGGGTTTGGGCTATGGCTACACCTTC. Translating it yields CASSLDLWTGRGLGYGYTF. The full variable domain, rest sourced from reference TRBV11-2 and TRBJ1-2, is EAGVAQSPRYKIIEKRQSVAFWCNPISGHATLYWYQQILGQGPKLLIQFQNNGVVDDSQLPKDRFSAERLKGVDSTLKIQPAKLEDSAVYLCASSLDLWTGRGLGYGYTFGSGTRLTVV.

The CDR3 DNA follows: TGTGCCACTACACGAGGGGGGGGCGGAGAAGAGACCCAGTACTTC. Translating gives CATTRGGGGEETQYF. The chain carries TRBV19 and TRBJ2-5; D is perhaps TRBD2 (7 bases). Germline loops: CDR1 LNHDA, CDR2 SQIVND (reference sequence). This CDR3 spans 15 amino acids. V was pared by 10 bases and J by 3 bases, with 21 bases between.

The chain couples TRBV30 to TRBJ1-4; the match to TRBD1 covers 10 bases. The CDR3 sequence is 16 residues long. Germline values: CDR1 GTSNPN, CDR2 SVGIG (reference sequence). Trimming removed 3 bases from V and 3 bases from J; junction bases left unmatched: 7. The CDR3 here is CAWSSGQGVANEKLFF. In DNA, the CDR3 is TGTGCCTGGAGCTCAGGACAGGGGGTTGCTAATGAAAAACTGTTTTTT. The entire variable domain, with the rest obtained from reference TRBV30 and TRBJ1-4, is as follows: SQTIHQWPATLVQPVGSPLSLECTVEGTSNPNLYWYRQAAGRGLQLLFYSVGIGQISSEVPQNLSASRPQDRQFILSSKKLLLSDSGFYLCAWSSGQGVANEKLFFGSGTQLSVL.

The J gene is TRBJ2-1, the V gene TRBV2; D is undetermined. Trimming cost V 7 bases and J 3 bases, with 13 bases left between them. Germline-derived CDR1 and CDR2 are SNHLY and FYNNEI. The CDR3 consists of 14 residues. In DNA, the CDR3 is TGTGCCAGCACCGCGTGGAACCACTACAATGAGCAGTTCTTC. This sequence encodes CASTAWNHYNEQFF.

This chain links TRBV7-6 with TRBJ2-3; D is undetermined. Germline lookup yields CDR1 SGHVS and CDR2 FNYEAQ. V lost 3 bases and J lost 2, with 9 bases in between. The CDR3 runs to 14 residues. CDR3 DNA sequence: TGTGCCAGCAGCTTGGCCGGTTCCACAGATACGCAGTATTTT. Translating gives CASSLAGSTDTQYF.

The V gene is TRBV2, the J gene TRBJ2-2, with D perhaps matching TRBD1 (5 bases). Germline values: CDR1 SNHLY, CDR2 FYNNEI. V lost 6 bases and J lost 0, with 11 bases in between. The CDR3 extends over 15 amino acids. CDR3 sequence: CASRLDTSNTGELFF. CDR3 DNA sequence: TGTGCCAGCAGATTGGACACATCGAACACCGGGGAGCTGTTTTTT.

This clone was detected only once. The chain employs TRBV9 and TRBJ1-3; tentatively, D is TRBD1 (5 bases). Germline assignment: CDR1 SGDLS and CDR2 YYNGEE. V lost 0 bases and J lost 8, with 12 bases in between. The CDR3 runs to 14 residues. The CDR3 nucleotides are TGTGCCAGCAGCGTAGGTCAGGGAGGGGACACCATATATTTT. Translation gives CASSVGQGGDTIYF.

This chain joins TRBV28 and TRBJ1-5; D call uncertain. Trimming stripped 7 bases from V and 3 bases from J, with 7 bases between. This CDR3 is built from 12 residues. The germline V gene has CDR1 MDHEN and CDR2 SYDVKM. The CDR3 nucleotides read TGTGCCAGCAAGAGGAACAATCAGCCCCAGCATTTT. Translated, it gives CASKRNNQPQHF.

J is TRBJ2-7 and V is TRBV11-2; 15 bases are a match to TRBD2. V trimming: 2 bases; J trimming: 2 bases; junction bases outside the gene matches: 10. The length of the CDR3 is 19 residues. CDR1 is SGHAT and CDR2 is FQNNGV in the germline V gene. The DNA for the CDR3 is TGTGCCAGCAGCTTATGGGGACTAGCGGGAGGATACGGCGCCTACGAGCAGTACTTC. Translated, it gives CASSLWGLAGGYGAYEQYF.

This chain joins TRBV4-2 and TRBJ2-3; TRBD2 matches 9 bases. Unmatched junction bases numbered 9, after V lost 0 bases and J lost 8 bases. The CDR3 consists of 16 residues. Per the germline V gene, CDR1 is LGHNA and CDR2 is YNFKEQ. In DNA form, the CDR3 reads TGTGCCAGCAGCCAAGATGCGGGGCTAGCGGGACGTACGCAGTATTTT. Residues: CASSQDAGLAGRTQYF.

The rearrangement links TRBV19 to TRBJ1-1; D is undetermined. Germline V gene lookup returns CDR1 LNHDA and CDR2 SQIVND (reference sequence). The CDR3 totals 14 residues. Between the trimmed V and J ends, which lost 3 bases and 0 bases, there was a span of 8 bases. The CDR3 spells CASSIGLLNTEAFF. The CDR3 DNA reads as TGTGCCAGTAGTATTGGACTGTTGAACACTGAAGCTTTCTTT. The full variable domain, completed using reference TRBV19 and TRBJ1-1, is DGGITQSPKYLFRKEGQNVTLSCEQNLNHDAMYWYRQDPGQGLRLIYYSQIVNDFQKGDIAEGYSVSREKKESFPLTVTSAQKNPTAFYLCASSIGLLNTEAFFGQGTRLTVV.

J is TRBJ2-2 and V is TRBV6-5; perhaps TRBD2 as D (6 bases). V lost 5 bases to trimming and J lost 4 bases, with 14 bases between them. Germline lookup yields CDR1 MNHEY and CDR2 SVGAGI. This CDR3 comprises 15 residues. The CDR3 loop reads CASSGASETTGELFF. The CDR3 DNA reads TGTGCCAGCAGTGGGGCTAGCGAGACCACCGGGGAGCTGTTTTTT.

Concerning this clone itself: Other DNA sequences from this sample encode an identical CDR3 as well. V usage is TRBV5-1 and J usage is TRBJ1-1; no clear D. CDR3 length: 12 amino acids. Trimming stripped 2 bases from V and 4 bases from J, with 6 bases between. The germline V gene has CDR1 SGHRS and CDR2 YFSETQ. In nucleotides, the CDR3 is TGCGCCAGCAGCTTACGCGGCACTGAAGCTTTCTTT. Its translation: CASSLRGTEAFF.